This TCR beta chain was identified in a study of lymphopenia after photon versus proton radiotherapy. V shed 7 bases and J 3 bases; nucleotides not matched to a gene: 7. The CDR3 runs 14 residues. Per germline, CDR1 MNHEY and CDR2 SMNVEV (reference sequence). Assay: immunoSEQ multiplex PCR; the TCRdb copy retains only in-frame clones and omits some. The data contain under 20,000 clones, 85% to 95% of them singletons. Study-level points and caveats: After lymphocyte nadir, photon-treated repertoires showed oligoclonal expansion, especially CD8+ Temra. Under photons, naive T cells and diversity fell while effector/memory populations rose. Authors raise, but do not show, better survival with proton therapy.

Concerning this clone itself: Its antigen is still unknown.

This TCR came from a man in his fifties or sixties with pancreatic cancer. The chain couples TRBV27 to TRBJ1-1; 8 positions agree with TRBD1. The sample consisted of peripheral blood, taken from a patient treated with photon-based radiotherapy. CDR3 sequence: CASTLTGVHTEAFF. CDR3 DNA sequence: TGTGCCAGCACCCTGACAGGGGTCCACACTGAAGCTTTCTTT.